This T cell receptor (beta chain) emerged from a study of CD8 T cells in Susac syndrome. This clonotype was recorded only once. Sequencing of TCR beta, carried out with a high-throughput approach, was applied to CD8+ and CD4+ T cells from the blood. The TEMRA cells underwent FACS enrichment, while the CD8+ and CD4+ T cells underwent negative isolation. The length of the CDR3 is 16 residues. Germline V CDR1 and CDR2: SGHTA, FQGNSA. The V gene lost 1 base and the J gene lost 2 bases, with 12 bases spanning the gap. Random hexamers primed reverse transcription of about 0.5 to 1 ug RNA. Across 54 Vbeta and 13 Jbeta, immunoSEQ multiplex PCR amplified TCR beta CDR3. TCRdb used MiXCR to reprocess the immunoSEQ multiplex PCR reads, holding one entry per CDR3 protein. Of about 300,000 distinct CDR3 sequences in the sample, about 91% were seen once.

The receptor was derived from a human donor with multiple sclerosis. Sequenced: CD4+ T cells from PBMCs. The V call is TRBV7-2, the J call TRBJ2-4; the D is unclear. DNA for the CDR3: TGTGCCAGCAGCTTAGGAGGTCTGGGAACCAAAAACATTCAGTACTTC. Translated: CASSLGGLGTKNIQYF. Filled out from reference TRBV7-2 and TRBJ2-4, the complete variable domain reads GAGVSQSPSNKVTEKGKDVELRCDPISGHTALYWYRQSLGQGLEFLIYFQGNSAPDKSGLPSDRFSAERTGGSVSTLTIQRTQQEDSAVYLCASSLGGLGTKNIQYFGAGTRLSVL.